Below, one T cell receptor (beta chain) is given with its context. Its cognate antigen is unknown. This sample was included in a study of OX40 agonist ivuxolimab in advanced cancers. The overall study: In three patients, partial responses were observed, one with hepatocellular carcinoma and two with cutaneous melanoma. Study results and caveats: Normalized T-cell clonal expansion was also low in some nonresponders. Doses of 0.1 to 3.0 mg/kg were accompanied by clonal expansion of CD4+ and CD8+ blood T cells by week 6.

Profiled with immunoSEQ multiplex PCR; TCRdb holds only in-frame clones, not every one. The sample includes about 77,000 clones, about four fifths of them seen just once. Autoimmune disease history or systemic immunosuppression disqualified patients. Germline lookup yields CDR1 SNHLY and CDR2 FYNNEI. This CDR3 spans 14 amino acids. V was cut by 5 bases and J by 5 bases, with 15 bases left in between. The V and J genes are TRBV2 and TRBJ1-1, with D hard to call. Sequences were derived from CD4+ or CD8+ T cells sorted from blood, sampled in a trial of the OX40 agonist ivuxolimab. This receptor was taken from an adult with an advanced solid tumor such as melanoma, head and neck, liver or kidney cancer. CDR3 coding DNA: TGTGCCAGCAGTTACACATTCGGAGGGACTGAAGCTTTCTTT. It encodes CASSYTFGGTEAFF.